This T cell receptor (beta chain) was observed in a study of regulatory T cells in long-lasting Graves disease. CDR1 and CDR2 (germline): KGHSH, LQKENI. The CDR3 totals 15 residues. V shed 2 bases and J shed 0 bases, with 11 bases lying between them. In its sample, this clonotype was seen a few times. Time point specified: newly diagnosed GD, antithyroid drugs for less than 3 months. RNA from PBMCs was the source of the TCR library. Library construction for TCR beta used iRepertoire HTBI primers and Arm-PCR of CDR3 regions. How the authors handled the data: Samples collectively showed fewer than 80 TRBV and approximately 14 TRBJ segments. In TCRdb, the multiplex PCR reads were re-called with MiXCR into one record per CDR3 protein. Clone size and V and J calls follow TCRdb, not the original study. The sample consists of about 540,000 distinct CDR3 sequences, about 14% of them appearing once. The same sample was also used in a study of T cells in Graves' hyperthyroidism and ophthalmopathy. Per that study: Diagnoses rested on clinical symptoms, serum thyroxine and TRAb, thyroid ultrasound and orbital computed tomography.

The source material was peripheral blood mononuclear cells (PBMCs), sampled at new diagnosis, from a patient treated with antithyroid drugs. V and J are TRBV18 and TRBJ2-7, with TRBD1 as a possible D gene (6 bases). This clonotype was sampled from a man aged 25-45 years with Graves disease. CDR3 coding DNA: TGTGCCAGCTCACCAATGGACAGTATCTCCTACGAGCAGTACTTC. Its protein is CASSPMDSISYEQYF.